Following are 32 T cell receptor beta chains from one sample sequenced in a study of regulatory T cells in long-lasting Graves disease (dated by TCRdb to about 2021). The method was multiplex PCR. Sequencing relied on an Illumina HiSeq 4000. iRepertoire HTBI primers and Arm-PCR amplification of CDR3 regions were used to construct TCR beta libraries. The raw public data were reprocessed by TCRdb itself: fastp quality trimming at Q25, MiXCR clonotype calling, in-frame beta chains only. Merged by CDR3 protein, the rows form single entries marked with the most common genes and DNA. In this sample the table shows around 450,000 distinct CDR3 sequences, about 15% of which occur a single time. The ten largest account for 16% of the sample. The sample's time point, from its label and the paper: newly diagnosed GD, antithyroid drugs for less than 3 months. For both TCR sequencing and RNA sequencing, RNA was extracted from PBMCs using TRIzol.

These data were also reused for a study on T cells in Graves' hyperthyroidism and ophthalmopathy.

The specimen comprised peripheral blood mononuclear cells (PBMCs), sampled at new diagnosis, from a patient treated with antithyroid drugs. These TCRs come from a woman in her twenties or thirties with Graves disease. Donor details come from another sample of the same person, matched by shared clones.

About this clonotype itself: Just one base apart from a much larger clone, this may be a read error. This sequence joins TRBV12-3 or TRBV12-4 and TRBJ2-7; D perhaps matches TRBD1 (5 bases). The length of the CDR3 is 12 residues. CDR3 coding DNA: TGTGCCGGCAGCCCCGACAGCAACGAGCAGTACTTC. Translation: CAGSPDSNEQYF.

In its sample, this clonotype was seen a few times. The chain couples TRBV2 to TRBJ2-1, with TRBD1 identical over 9 bases. The J call may be incorrect, as the DNA end agrees better with TRBJ2-5. Per germline, CDR1 SNHLY and CDR2 FYNNEI. The CDR3 is 13 residues long. The CDR3 loop reads CASMGTGTETQYF. The CDR3 nucleotides read TGTGCCAGCATGGGGACAGGGACGGAGACCCAGTACTTC.

Only a few counts were recorded for this clonotype. As DNA, the CDR3 is TGTGCCAGTAGTCCGAGGAGGGGTAGCTCCTACGAGCAGTACTTC. Its translation is CASSPRRGSSYEQYF. This chain links TRBV19 with TRBJ2-7, with D maybe TRBD2 (6 bases). Germline V lookup: CDR1 LNHDA, CDR2 SQIVND (reference sequence). The CDR3 contains 15 residues. With 5 bases removed from V and 0 bases from J, the gap between germline ends came to 14 bases.

This clonotype was found a few times. The chain joins TRBV6-2 or TRBV6-3 to TRBJ2-2; no firm D call. The V gene lost 6 bases and the J gene lost 7 bases, with 15 bases spanning the gap. This CDR3 is built from 14 residues. Germline V gene lookup returns CDR1 MNHEY and CDR2 SVGEGT. The CDR3 region has the DNA TGTGCCAGCAGGCAATCAGATCCCCTCGGGGAGCTGTTTTTT. It translates to CASRQSDPLGELFF.

In this sample, this clonotype turned up a few times. One base away lies a much larger clone, so this may be a sequencing read error. The J gene is TRBJ2-1, the V gene TRBV28; D is unclear. The J call may be in error: the DNA end matches TRBJ2-7 better. The length of the CDR3 is 12 residues. Germline V CDR1 and CDR2: MDHEN, SYDVKM. This CDR3 reads CASSFRYTEQYF. CDR3 nucleotide sequence: TGTGCCAGCAGTTTTCGATACACTGAGCAGTACTTC.

A remark on this clonotype: A far more abundant clone sits one base away, making this likely a read error. This rearrangement joins TRBV6-9 to TRBJ2-1; 7 bases line up with TRBD2. The closer fit of TRBJ2-5 to the DNA end suggests the J call may be wrong. The germline V gene has CDR1 MNHGY and CDR2 SVAAGI. This CDR3 comprises 15 residues. CDR3 in amino acids: CASSYRAGKPETQYF. In DNA, the CDR3 is TGTGCCAGCAGTTACAGAGCGGGAAAGCCTGAGACCCAGTACTTC.

This clonotype was detected a few times. V and J are TRBV15 and TRBJ2-2; a possible D gene is TRBD1 (6 bases). In germline, CDR1 is LNHNV, CDR2 YYDKDF (reference sequence). This CDR3 has 16 residues. Trimming took off 1 base at V and 6 bases at J, with 15 bases between the two ends. DNA of the CDR3: TGTGCCACCAGCAGAGTACTTGGTGGGGGCTCCGGGGAGCTGTTTTTT. Translating gives CATSRVLGGGSGELFF.

The gene calls are TRBV4-2 and TRBJ1-5, with unresolved D. Looked up from germline, CDR1 is LGHNA and CDR2 is YNFKEQ. This CDR3 has 16 residues. V was cut by 0 bases and J by 2 bases, with 11 bases left in between. CDR3 residues: CASSQELGVRNQPQHF. The CDR3 DNA follows: TGTGCCAGCAGCCAAGAACTGGGAGTACGCAATCAGCCCCAGCATTTT.

The rearrangement links TRBV4-1 to TRBJ1-3; D is ambiguous. The length of the CDR3 is 16 residues. CDR1 is MGHRA, CDR2 YSYEKL, per germline. V lost 1 base to trimming and J lost 0 bases, with 10 bases between them. The DNA for the CDR3 is TGCGCCAGCAGCCAAGTGGCGGGTGGCTCTGGAAACACCATATATTTT. Protein sequence: CASSQVAGGSGNTIYF.

The table lists this clonotype with many counts. The chain is built from TRBV11-2 and TRBJ1-3; D is uncertain. V was clipped by 6 bases and J by 8 bases, with 14 bases between them. Per the germline V gene, CDR1 is SGHAT and CDR2 is FQNNGV. The CDR3 runs 13 residues. The CDR3: CASSPYSGDTIYF. CDR3 bases: TGTGCCAGCAGTCCATACTCTGGGGACACCATATATTTT.

Note on this clonotype: It is likely a read error, because the conserved phenylalanine at the end of the CDR3 is missing. The chain carries TRBV20-1 and TRBJ2-3, with D perhaps matching TRBD2 (6 bases). The CDR3 loop spans 12 amino acids. Per germline, CDR1 DFQATT and CDR2 SNEGSKA (reference sequence). Trimming removed 3 bases from V and 4 bases from J, with 8 bases in between. CDR3 in amino acids: CSARASADTQYL. The CDR3 region has the DNA TGCAGTGCTAGGGCTAGCGCAGATACGCAGTATTTG.

This clonotype was counted ten times or more. The DNA for the CDR3 is TGTGCCACCAGCGTCGGGAGGGAGGCCTCCTACGAGCAGTACTTC. Protein product: CATSVGREASYEQYF. V usage is TRBV15 and J usage is TRBJ2-7; 8 positions match TRBD2. V trimming: 5 bases; J trimming: 0 bases; junction bases outside the gene matches: 6. CDR3 length: 15 residues. Per the germline V gene, CDR1 is LNHNV and CDR2 is YYDKDF (reference sequence).

This clonotype has more than one count but fewer than ten. The chain combines TRBV9 with TRBJ1-1; perhaps TRBD1 as D (5 bases). The CDR3 is 15 residues long. Trimming pared 3 bases from V and 5 bases from J, leaving 17 bases between. Germline V lookup: CDR1 SGDLS, CDR2 YYNGEE. CDR3 sequence (DNA): TGTGCCAGCAGCGCGGGGCCGAGGGGTTGTACTGAAGCTTTCTTT. This encodes CASSAGPRGCTEAFF.

Ten or more counts support this clonotype. The chain joins TRBV3-1 to TRBJ2-7; D not resolved. CDR3 length equals 14 residues. From germline, CDR1 is LGHDT and CDR2 YNNKEL (reference sequence). V dropped 1 base and J dropped 3 bases, with 10 bases sitting between them. CDR3 DNA sequence: TGTGCCAGCAGCCAAGGGCCTCAAGGCTACGAGCAGTACTTC. It encodes CASSQGPQGYEQYF.

This clonotype was observed many times. This chain joins TRBV12-3 or TRBV12-4 and TRBJ1-4; D may be TRBD1 (6 bases). Deletions cut 3 bases from V and 2 bases from J, with 13 bases between. The CDR3 runs to 16 residues. The CDR3 region is CASSLDRWGTNEKLFF. CDR3 bases: TGTGCCAGCAGTTTGGACAGATGGGGGACTAATGAAAAACTGTTTTTT.

The sample holds many counts of this clonotype. The chain uses TRBV6-1 and TRBJ1-1, with D uncertain. The V end was cut by 5 bases, the J end by 3 bases, with 10 bases between. Per germline, CDR1 MNHNS and CDR2 SASEGT. This CDR3 is 13 amino acids long. The CDR3 sequence: CASSPAGDTEAFF. As DNA, the CDR3 is TGTGCCAGCAGTCCTGCCGGTGACACTGAAGCTTTCTTT.

This clonotype was detected a few times. The rearrangement uses TRBV20-1 and TRBJ1-5; D is undetermined. Trimming shortened V by 4 bases and J by 5 bases, and 18 bases separated the two germline ends. Germline-derived CDR1 and CDR2 are DFQATT and SNEGSKA (reference sequence). The CDR3 is made up of 15 amino acids. The CDR3 DNA is TGCAGTGCTATAACGGGGTCCCGCCGCTATCAGCCCCAGCATTTT. As protein: CSAITGSRRYQPQHF.

To note about this clonotype: Since no conserved phenylalanine or tryptophan closes the CDR3, a read error is the likely cause. The chain carries TRBV20-1 and TRBJ2-7, with TRBD2 identical over 11 bases. The V gene end was trimmed by 6 bases and the J gene end by 6 bases; junction bases not matched to a gene: 10. The V gene's germline CDR1 is DFQATT and CDR2 SNEGSKA (reference sequence). The CDR3 covers 14 residues. CDR3 sequence (DNA): TGCAGTGCGGACACTAGCGGGAGAGCAGCCGAGCAGTACCTC. Encoded protein: CSADTSGRAAEQYL.

This clonotype was recorded a few times. The chain employs TRBV30 and TRBJ1-6; 7 bases are a match to TRBD1. The J segment lost 6 bases and the V segment lost 4 bases, leaving 21 bases of the junction unmatched. This CDR3 has 19 amino acids. Germline lookup yields CDR1 GTSNPN and CDR2 SVGIG (reference sequence). CDR3 in amino acids: CAWKPGTAGAVWANSPLHF. CDR3 in DNA: TGTGCCTGGAAGCCGGGGACAGCTGGGGCGGTATGGGCTAATTCACCCCTCCACTTT.

This clonotype appeared many times. The chain couples TRBV5-1 to TRBJ2-7; TRBD1 aligns across 9 bases. The length of the CDR3 is 17 residues. J gave up 1 base and V 2 bases, and 10 bases lay outside the gene matches. Germline-derived CDR1 and CDR2 are SGHRS and YFSETQ. The CDR3 loop reads CASSFNPGQGRSYEQYF. The CDR3 bases are TGCGCCAGCAGCTTCAATCCGGGACAGGGAAGATCCTACGAGCAGTACTTC.

This clonotype was seen repeatedly, ten times or more. The chain carries TRBV5-1 and TRBJ2-1, with no clear D. The CDR3 consists of 14 residues. CDR1 SGHRS and CDR2 YFSETQ come from the germline V gene. V was pared by 0 bases and J by 5 bases, with 9 bases between. The DNA for the CDR3 is TGCGCCAGCAGCTTGGTGGGCACCCACAATGAGCAGTTCTTC. Encoded protein: CASSLVGTHNEQFF.

This clonotype showed up many times. V gene TRBV7-9 combines with J gene TRBJ2-7; the match to TRBD1 covers 7 bases. The CDR3 loop spans 15 amino acids. After removal of 5 bases from V and 2 bases from J, the junction contained 9 bases not matched to a gene. Looked up from germline, CDR1 is SEHNR and CDR2 is FQNEAQ (reference sequence). CDR3 in DNA: TGTGCCAGCAGCGCCCGGGACAGCAACCCCTACGAGCAGTACTTC. Its protein product is CASSARDSNPYEQYF.

This clonotype was found many times. This chain's CDR3 is CASSPHQEWEAEAFF. The CDR3 nucleotides read TGTGCCAGCAGTCCGCACCAGGAATGGGAAGCTGAAGCTTTCTTT. The chain uses TRBV27 and TRBJ1-1; D gene uncertain. Trimming removed 5 bases from V and 6 bases from J, with 19 bases in between. This CDR3 has 15 amino acids. Per the germline V gene, CDR1 is MNHEY and CDR2 is SMNVEV (reference sequence).

This clonotype came up many times. The chain has TRBV7-8 and TRBJ2-1; a possible D gene is TRBD1 (6 bases). Germline values: CDR1 SGHVS, CDR2 FQNEAQ. Deletions cut 4 bases from V and 5 bases from J, with 15 bases between. CDR3 length: 15 residues. The CDR3 DNA reads TGTGCCAGCAGCTCAAAGCAGGGGCCAAACAATGAGCAGTTCTTC. Encoded protein: CASSSKQGPNNEQFF.

Many counts were recorded for this clonotype. This chain connects TRBV29-1 to TRBJ2-7; TRBD1 agrees at 7 bases. The junction had 10 bases not matched to a gene; V was cut back by 4 bases and J by 4 bases. Germline assignment: CDR1 SQVTM and CDR2 ANQGSEA. The length of the CDR3 is 14 residues. CDR3 region: CSVVDRDRGYEQYF. The CDR3 nucleotides are TGCAGCGTTGTGGACCGGGACAGAGGTTACGAGCAGTACTTC.

This clonotype was seen repeatedly, ten times or more. This sequence joins TRBV20-1 and TRBJ2-7; 8 bases line up with TRBD1. Germline V gene data show CDR1 as DFQATT and CDR2 as SNEGSKA (reference sequence). Losses at the gene ends were 5 bases for V and 2 bases for J; bases not matched to a gene: 8. The CDR3 contains 14 residues. The CDR3 protein is CSAQRTGSPYEQYF. The CDR3 DNA follows: TGCAGTGCTCAACGGACAGGGAGTCCCTACGAGCAGTACTTC.

The gene calls are TRBV14 and TRBJ2-4; TRBD1 agrees at 7 bases. With V trimmed by 4 bases and J by 8 bases, 8 bases remained unmatched. CDR3 length: 14 residues. Germline lookup yields CDR1 SGHDN and CDR2 FVKESK. Here the CDR3 reads CASSPDRVGDIQYF. The CDR3 DNA reads as TGTGCCAGCAGCCCTGACAGGGTTGGAGACATTCAGTACTTC.

In this sample, this clonotype turned up a few times. V usage is TRBV5-1 and J usage is TRBJ1-6; weak D call: TRBD1 (5 bases). In germline, CDR1 is SGHRS, CDR2 YFSETQ. The ends were cut back, 4 bases at V and 6 bases at J, with 8 bases in the middle. CDR3 length equals 13 residues. The CDR3 spells CASSPGPNSPLHF. The CDR3 DNA is TGCGCCAGCAGCCCGGGACCTAATTCACCCCTCCACTTT.

CDR3 DNA: TGTGCCAGCTCACCACGGGTTCTACAAGCTAACTATGGCTACACCTTC. Its translation: CASSPRVLQANYGYTF. This chain connects TRBV18 to TRBJ1-2; no reliable D call. The germline V gene has CDR1 KGHSH and CDR2 LQKENI. V lost 1 base, J lost 0 bases, and 12 bases lay in between. CDR3 length: 16 amino acids.

Concerning this clonotype itself: This may stem from a read error, because a much larger clone lies one nucleotide away. This chain uses TRBV5-5 with TRBJ2-5; no definite D call. Trimming removed 6 bases at V and 11 bases at J, with 23 bases between. The CDR3 is 14 residues long. Germline V gene data show CDR1 as SGHKS and CDR2 as YYEKEE (reference sequence). CDR3 sequence reads: CASNPRNSYNEQYF. CDR3 DNA: TGTGCCAGCAACCCTAGGAACTCCTACAATGAGCAGTACTTC.

In this sample, this clonotype turned up many times. The V gene is TRBV6-1, the J gene TRBJ2-3; maybe TRBD1 (5 bases). CDR3 length equals 12 residues. Germline V gene lookup returns CDR1 MNHNS and CDR2 SASEGT. Trimming removed 10 bases from V and 2 bases from J, with 10 bases in between. In nucleotides, the CDR3 is TGTGCCACCGGACAAATCACAGATACGCAGTATTTT. Its translation is CATGQITDTQYF.

Ten or more counts support this clonotype. The chain carries TRBV12-3 or TRBV12-4 and TRBJ1-1; D unclear. Deletions cut 3 bases from V and 4 bases from J, with 24 bases between. This CDR3 has 18 residues. The chain's CDR3 is CASSFTTRPIVLGTEAFF. DNA for the CDR3: TGTGCCAGCAGTTTCACCACCCGCCCTATAGTTTTGGGCACTGAAGCTTTCTTT.